Presented here are 18 T cell receptor beta chains from one specimen sequenced in a study of T-cell reconstitution after alpha-beta-depleted transplantation in children (dated by TCRdb to about 2016). Receptors were amplified or captured by PCR. The run used an Illumina HiSeq 2500. TCR library preparation used molecular barcoding, with unique molecular identifiers applied to normalize quantification of the TCRbeta repertoire. TCRdb reanalyzed the raw reads on its own, using fastp at Q25 for trimming and MiXCR for clone calling, and kept in-frame beta chains. When rows share a CDR3 protein, they turn into one entry using the most common DNA and genes. The sample data list about 300,000 distinct CDR3 sequences, and around 10% of these were observed just once. Of the sample, less than 9% falls within the top ten clones. The treatment or condition label for this specimen denotes: allogeneic hematopoietic cell transplantation with graft depleted of TCRalphabeta T cells and CD19 B cells.

The source was PBMCs, collected before TCRalphabeta/CD19-depleted stem cell transplant. These receptors all come from a boy under three years old with acute myeloid leukemia, due to receive a stem cell transplant.

This clonotype occurred a few times. The chain uses TRBV4-3 and TRBJ1-3; the D is unclear. V was clipped by 0 bases and J by 0 bases, with 9 bases between them. Germline V gene lookup returns CDR1 LGHNA and CDR2 YSLEER. The length of the CDR3 is 16 residues. The CDR3: CASSQDWTSSGNTIYF. DNA for the CDR3: TGCGCCAGCAGCCAAGATTGGACTAGCTCTGGAAACACCATATATTTT.

This clonotype was recorded many times. The V gene is TRBV20-1, the J gene TRBJ2-4; D not certain. Trimming left V 3 bases short and J 1 base short, with 7 bases between. The CDR3 is made up of 13 amino acids. Germline lookup yields CDR1 DFQATT and CDR2 SNEGSKA (reference sequence). The CDR3 DNA follows: TGCAGTGCTAGCCCTTGGGCCAAAAACATTCAGTACTTC. Amino acids: CSASPWAKNIQYF.

Here the CDR3 reads CASSPLGGGVKNIQYF. The CDR3 bases are TGTGCCAGCAGCCCCCTCGGGGGAGGGGTCAAAAACATTCAGTACTTC. V usage is TRBV9 and J usage is TRBJ2-4; 7 bases map to TRBD2. The CDR3 has 16 amino acids. CDR1 and CDR2 from the germline V gene are SGDLS and YYNGEE. Losses at the gene ends were 4 bases for V and 3 bases for J; bases not matched to a gene: 10.

A few counts support this clonotype. This sequence joins TRBV5-8 and TRBJ1-3; TRBD1 matches at 7 bases. The CDR3 is 16 residues long. The ends lost 3 bases at V and 4 bases at J; junction bases unmatched: 10. Germline assignment: CDR1 SGHTS and CDR2 YDEGEE. The DNA of the CDR3 is TGTGCCAGCAGCTACGAACAGGGGACCCGGGGAAACACCATATATTTT. It specifies CASSYEQGTRGNTIYF. Looking up the rest from reference TRBV5-8 and TRBJ1-3 gives the full variable domain: EAGVTQSPTHLIKTRGQQATLRCSPISGHTSVYWYQQALGLGLQFLLWYDEGEERNRGNFPPRFSGRQFPNYSSELNVNALELEDSALYLCASSYEQGTRGNTIYFGEGSWLTVV.

This clonotype has at least ten counts. The rearrangement joins TRBV29-1 to TRBJ2-1; D possibly matches TRBD1 or TRBD2 (5 bases each). V was cut by 6 bases and J by 5 bases, with 17 bases left in between. Germline-derived CDR1 and CDR2 are SQVTM and ANQGSEA. CDR3 size: 14 residues. The CDR3 region is CSVWPGRINNEQFF. In DNA, the CDR3 is TGCAGCGTCTGGCCGGGACGGATAAACAATGAGCAGTTCTTC.

The sample holds many counts of this clonotype. The chain employs TRBV28 and TRBJ2-5; 8 bases fit TRBD2. J gave up 3 bases and V 1 base, and 10 bases lay outside the gene matches. The CDR3 is made up of 17 amino acids. Germline values: CDR1 MDHEN, CDR2 SYDVKM. DNA of the CDR3: TGTGCCAGCAGTTTATCAGCGGGAGAAGGTAGTGAAGAGACCCAGTACTTC. Translated, it gives CASSLSAGEGSEETQYF.

This clonotype has ten or more counts. The gene calls are TRBV6-4 and TRBJ1-2, with D possibly TRBD1 on 5 matching bases. V shed 5 bases and J shed 1 base, with 26 bases lying between them. The length of the CDR3 is 19 residues. The germline gives CDR1 MRHNA, CDR2 SNTAGT. CDR3 sequence (DNA): TGTGCCAGCAGTATGTGGACGGGGCCGACGGCCCCCCTTAACTATGGCTACACCTTC. Translation: CASSMWTGPTAPLNYGYTF.

The table lists this clonotype with many counts. The CDR3 sequence is CASSSQPGALGSDTQYF. CDR3 nucleotide sequence: TGTGCCAGCAGCTCTCAGCCCGGGGCTTTAGGCTCAGATACGCAGTATTTT. This rearrangement joins TRBV7-2 to TRBJ2-3, with D perhaps given as TRBD1 or TRBD2 (5 bases each). CDR1 is SGHTA, CDR2 FQGNSA, per germline. V shed 4 bases and J shed 4 bases, with 21 bases lying between them. This CDR3 comprises 17 residues.

This clonotype was seen ten or more times. This chain connects TRBV9 to TRBJ2-7, with 9 bases identical to TRBD1. Germline CDR1 and CDR2: SGDLS and YYNGEE. Unmatched junction bases numbered 10, after V lost 0 bases and J lost 6 bases. The CDR3 has 16 residues. The CDR3 coding sequence is TGTGCCAGCAGCGTAGGGGGGACAGGGAGGAAGGGCGAGCAGTACTTC. This gives the protein CASSVGGTGRKGEQYF. Full variable domain (outside the CDR3, taken from reference TRBV9 and TRBJ2-7): DSGVTQTPKHLITATGQRVTLRCSPRSGDLSVYWYQQSLDQGLQFLIQYYNGEERAKGNILERFSAQQFPDLHSELNLSSLELGDSALYFCASSVGGTGRKGEQYFGPGTRLTVT.

This clonotype was counted ten times or more. The chain employs TRBV7-9 and TRBJ2-4, with D tentatively TRBD1 or TRBD2 (5 bases each). This CDR3 is 13 amino acids long. Germline lookup yields CDR1 SEHNR and CDR2 FQNEAQ (reference sequence). The V end lost 4 bases, the J end lost 6 bases, and 10 bases lay between the germline ends. DNA for the CDR3: TGTGCCAGCAGCTCCCCCGGGACAAACATTCAGTACTTC. Translated, it gives CASSSPGTNIQYF.

This clonotype occurred a few times. The rearrangement joins TRBV29-1 to TRBJ2-7; 11 bases line up with TRBD2. Germline V gives CDR1 SQVTM, CDR2 ANQGSEA. The CDR3 totals 13 residues. The V and J ends lost 6 bases and 3 bases, in that order; junction bases with no gene match: 4. CDR3 loop: CSVGTSGLYEQYF. DNA of the CDR3: TGCAGCGTCGGGACTAGCGGCCTCTACGAGCAGTACTTC.

This clonotype was detected many times. The chain has TRBV6-1 and TRBJ2-7; 9 positions agree with TRBD1. This CDR3 has 15 amino acids. Germline V gene sequence: CDR1 MNHNS, CDR2 SASEGT. Germline trimming cut 7 bases from V and 4 bases from J; bases unmatched to any gene: 11. The CDR3 protein is CASTTQGADWYEQYF. The DNA for the CDR3 is TGTGCCAGCACGACACAGGGGGCGGATTGGTACGAGCAGTACTTC.

This clonotype was counted at least ten times. The gene calls are TRBV9 and TRBJ2-3, with D unresolved. V dropped 2 bases and J dropped 7 bases, with 14 bases sitting between them. CDR1 and CDR2 (germline): SGDLS, YYNGEE. The CDR3 length is 14 residues. This chain's CDR3 is CASSVDAGSHTQYF. CDR3 coding DNA: TGTGCCAGCAGCGTGGATGCAGGCTCCCATACGCAGTATTTT. Variable domain in full (rest from reference TRBV9 and TRBJ2-3): DSGVTQTPKHLITATGQRVTLRCSPRSGDLSVYWYQQSLDQGLQFLIQYYNGEERAKGNILERFSAQQFPDLHSELNLSSLELGDSALYFCASSVDAGSHTQYFGPGTRLTVL.

This clonotype was seen at least ten times. This sequence joins TRBV7-2 and TRBJ2-6, with TRBD1 matching 8 bases. Germline lookup yields CDR1 SGHTA and CDR2 FQGNSA. V was pared by 5 bases and J by 12 bases, with 9 bases of the junction left unmatched. This CDR3 spans 14 amino acids. The CDR3 coding sequence is TGTGCCAGCAGCCCCGGCTCAGGGGGCATCGTCCTGACTTTC. This codes for CASSPGSGGIVLTF.

J is TRBJ2-7 and V is TRBV2; TRBD1 might be the D (5 bases). V was trimmed by 1 base and J by 6 bases, leaving 10 bases between them. The CDR3 runs 13 residues. The germline V gene has CDR1 SNHLY and CDR2 FYNNEI. For the CDR3, the DNA is TGTGCCAGCAGTGAAGTGCGTCAGGGCGAGCAGTACTTC. Translating it yields CASSEVRQGEQYF.

Many counts were recorded for this clonotype. CDR3 coding DNA: TGTGCCAGCAGTTCCCCCCCGAGCTCTGGGGCCAACGTCCTGACTTTC. This translates into CASSSPPSSGANVLTF. The chain has TRBV27 and TRBJ2-6; D not resolved. The germline V gene encodes CDR1 MNHEY and CDR2 SMNVEV (reference sequence). The length of the CDR3 is 16 residues. With 4 bases removed from V and 0 bases from J, the gap between germline ends came to 10 bases. Full variable domain (missing parts from reference TRBV27 and TRBJ2-6): EAQVTQNPRYLITVTGKKLTVTCSQNMNHEYMSWYRQDPGLGLRQIYYSMNVEVTDKGDVPEGYKVSRKEKRNFPLILESPSPNQTSLYFCASSSPPSSGANVLTFGAGSRLTVL.

This clonotype has more than one count but fewer than ten. The V gene is TRBV28, the J gene TRBJ2-7, with TRBD2 matching 7 bases. CDR3 length: 14 residues. Germline CDR1 MDHEN, CDR2 SYDVKM. V gave up 7 bases and J gave up 3 bases; unmatched junction bases: 9. DNA of the CDR3: TGTGCCAGCAATCCAGGGAGGGCCCGCTACGAGCAGTACTTC. This codes for CASNPGRARYEQYF. The complete variable domain, with remaining parts taken from reference TRBV28 and TRBJ2-7, reads DVKVTQSSRYLVKRTGEKVFLECVQDMDHENMFWYRQDPGLGLRLIYFSYDVKMKEKGDIPEGYSVSREKKERFSLILESASTNQTSMYLCASNPGRARYEQYFGPGTRLTVT.

This clonotype was observed at least ten times. The chain couples TRBV4-2 to TRBJ1-1, with D perhaps TRBD1 (6 bases). Per germline, CDR1 LGHNA and CDR2 YNFKEQ. The CDR3 consists of 17 residues. Trimming pared 4 bases from V and 1 base from J, leaving 19 bases between. The chain's CDR3 is CASSRFYQGGQNTEAFF. The CDR3 DNA reads as TGTGCCAGCAGCCGATTTTATCAAGGGGGGCAGAACACTGAAGCTTTCTTT.